A selection of T cell receptor beta chains follows, all from one sample in a study of shared clonotypes between healthy human individuals. The table came from immunoSEQ multiplex PCR; TCRdb's copy has only in-frame clones and leaves some out. The sample shows approximately 530,000 clones, 90% to 97% of them seen only once. Sequencing input: naive CD4+ T cells sorted from blood. These receptors came from a woman between 25 and 40 years old in good health. Both conserved end residues are part of each CDR3. The order of the fields is J gene, D gene, V gene, clone size, CDR3 protein, CDR3 DNA. A D gene is named only where the DNA matches it firmly. A clone size is listed for some rows: how often the clone was seen (once, few, many), or a class if it is expanded.

TRBJ2-1 TRBD2 TRBV5-4 - CASSPKTSGSASYNEQFF TGTGCCAGCAGCCCCAAGACTAGCGGGAGCGCGTCCTACAATGAGCAGTTCTTC
TRBJ1-6 TRBD1 TRBV28 - CASRTGSSYNSPLHF TGTGCCAGCAGGACAGGGAGCTCCTATAATTCACCCCTCCACTTT
TRBJ2-1 - TRBV15 - CATQARSNSYNEQFF TGTGCCACCCAGGCCCGGAGTAATTCCTACAATGAGCAGTTCTTC
TRBJ2-3 - TRBV2 - CASAQEGSDTQYF TGTGCCAGCGCACAGGAGGGATCAGATACGCAGTATTTT
TRBJ1-2 - TRBV28 - CASTTRGGYGYTF TGTGCCAGCACCACCCGAGGAGGCTATGGCTACACCTTC
TRBJ2-7 - TRBV5-1 - CASSLAGIATYEQYF TGCGCCAGCAGCTTGGCCGGAATAGCTACCTACGAGCAGTACTTC
TRBJ2-7 TRBD1 TRBV19 - CASSMGQEAYEQYF TGTGCCAGTAGCATGGGACAGGAAGCCTACGAGCAGTACTTC
TRBJ2-2 - TRBV28 - CASSFGQIGTGELFF TGTGCCAGCAGTTTCGGACAGATAGGCACCGGGGAGCTGTTTTTT
TRBJ2-2 TRBD1 TRBV2 - CASSEAGGVGTGELFF TGTGCCAGCAGTGAAGCAGGGGGCGTTGGGACCGGGGAGCTGTTTTTT
TRBJ2-5 TRBD2 TRBV28 - CASRPSGFVETQYF TGTGCCAGCAGACCTAGCGGGTTCGTCGAGACCCAGTACTTC
TRBJ2-1 TRBD2 TRBV5-1 once CASSPGGGEQFF TGCGCCAGCAGCCCGGGGGGGGGCGAGCAGTTCTTC
TRBJ1-6 - TRBV28 once CASTRYNSPLHF TGTGCCAGCACTCGTTATAATTCACCCCTCCACTTT
TRBJ2-7 - TRBV15 - CATSRPGTTVYEQYF TGTGCCACCAGCAGACCCGGGACAACAGTCTACGAGCAGTACTTC
TRBJ1-5 - TRBV30 once CAWSRDLNQPQHF TGTGCCTGGTCGCGGGACCTCAATCAGCCCCAGCATTTT
TRBJ2-1 - TRBV20-1 - CSARKEQFF TGCAGTGCTAGAAAGGAGCAGTTCTTC
TRBJ2-3 - TRBV5-1 - CASSLALLSGALSTDTQYF TGCGCCAGCAGCTTGGCGCTTCTATCGGGGGCTCTGAGCACAGATACGCAGTATTTT
TRBJ1-2 TRBD1 TRBV19 - CASSMTGAGYTF TGTGCCAGTAGTATGACAGGGGCCGGCTACACCTTC
TRBJ2-7 - TRBV5-5 - CASSSYKKTPYEQYF TGTGCCAGCAGTTCTTACAAGAAAACCCCCTACGAGCAGTACTTC
TRBJ1-4 TRBD1 TRBV28 - CASSLSQGQKRPFEKLFF TGTGCCAGCAGTTTATCCCAGGGACAGAAAAGACCCTTTGAAAAACTGTTTTTT